This TCR beta chain emerged from a study of CD4 T cells in relation to SARS-CoV-2 and coronaviruses. Study conclusions and caveats: Roughly 65% of donors had memory CD4+ clonotypes crossrecognizing SARS-CoV-2 and common cold coronavirus spike.

Regarding this clone: What it recognizes is unknown.

V dropped 1 base and J dropped 0; count of bases not matched to a gene: 16. Germline CDR1 is LGHDT and CDR2 is YNNKEL (reference sequence). The CDR3 spans 21 residues. The data were produced by immunoSEQ multiplex PCR, yet TCRdb's version contains in-frame clones alone and is incomplete. Of about 38,000 clones in the sample, around four fifths are singletons; the top ten hold roughly 21%. Naive and memory CD4+ T cells were separated from cryopreserved PBMCs. For nine to ten days, roughly 10^5 sorted CD4+ cells grew with T cell-depleted PBMCs and CEF. V usage is TRBV3-1 (or the pseudogene TRBV3-2) and J usage is TRBJ2-1, with 9 bases identical to TRBD2. Input material: memory CD4+ T cells from PBMCs, cultured in vitro. This TCR was sampled from an adult with COVID-19. The CDR3 sequence is CASSQVGLGSSGSRSYNEQFF. The CDR3 DNA reads TGTGCCAGCAGCCAAGTAGGTTTGGGGAGTAGCGGGAGCCGCTCCTACAATGAGCAGTTCTTC.